The clone carrying this T cell receptor beta chain was detected only a few times. Combining a sample-barcoded 5' primer with a J-beta primer mix, a second PCR ran for about 7 to 11 cycles. Using its own MiXCR run on the 5' RACE reads, TCRdb lists one record per CDR3 protein. Of some 710,000 distinct CDR3 sequences listed, roughly 46% are singletons. The record originates from a study of blood T cells in healthy people across ages. The CDR3 spans 15 residues. CDR1 is MNHEY and CDR2 is SMNVEV in the germline V gene (reference sequence). The junction had 10 bases not matched to a gene; V was cut back by 6 bases and J by 2 bases.

Sequenced: blood. This TCR came from an elderly man in good health. The gene calls are TRBV27 and TRBJ2-7, with 7 bases aligning to TRBD2. CDR3 bases: TGTGCCAGCAGACCAAGCGGGACCAGACCCTACGAGCAGTACTTC. This codes for CASRPSGTRPYEQYF.